This is a list of T cell receptor beta chains from one sample in a study of blood T cell repertoires in COVID-19. Repertoires were generated with immunoSEQ multiplex PCR, while TCRdb's copy carries only in-frame clones and drops some. The data hold 200,000 to 250,000 clones, with more than 65% observed a single time. Material for sequencing was peripheral blood. All receptors derive from a young woman who had recovered from COVID-19. CDR3s include the opening cysteine and the closing phenylalanine or tryptophan. D genes are given only for firm matches. Clone size appears in some rows only: once, few, many, or a class for an expanded clone.

len,v_gene,abundance,j_gene,d_gene,CDR3nt,CDR3aa
14,TRBV6-5,NA,TRBJ2-4,TRBD2,TGTGCCAGCAGTTACTCGGGACTAGTGGACATTCAGTACTTC,CASSYSGLVDIQYF
14,TRBV6-2/TRBV6-3,NA,TRBJ1-5,TRBD1,TGTGCCAGCAGTTGGACAGGGGGCGGTCAGCCCCAGCATTTT,CASSWTGGGQPQHF
14,TRBV19,NA,TRBJ2-3,TRBD2,TGTGCCAGTAGTTTAGGACTAGCCTTAGATACGCAGTATTTT,CASSLGLALDTQYF
13,TRBV18,NA,TRBJ2-2,NA,TGTGCCAGCTCCCGGGAGAACACCGGGGAGCTGTTTTTT,CASSRENTGELFF
16,TRBV6-4,many,TRBJ1-5,NA,TGTGCCAGCAGTTGTGCCACTCGGGGGTTCCGTCAGCCCCAGCATTTT,CASSCATRGFRQPQHF
17,TRBV3-1/TRBV3-2,NA,TRBJ2-3,TRBD2,TGTGCCAGCAGCCTTAGACTAGCGGGAGGGAGCACAGATACGCAGTATTTT,CASSLRLAGGSTDTQYF
18,TRBV28,NA,TRBJ2-6,NA,TGTGCCAGTTGCCCCCCAGGGTTCATCCGCTCTGGGGCCAACGTCCTGACTTTC,CASCPPGFIRSGANVLTF
16,TRBV11-1,NA,TRBJ2-3,TRBD1,TGTGCCAGCAGCGTAGGACAGGGGCCTAGCACAGATACGCAGTATTTT,CASSVGQGPSTDTQYF
14,TRBV30,NA,TRBJ2-7,TRBD2,TGTGCCTGGAGTGTCGGGAGGCAGGAAGGCGAGCAGTACTTC,CAWSVGRQEGEQYF
13,TRBV28,NA,TRBJ1-4,NA,TGTGCCAGCCGTGGGCGCGGGAATGAAAAACTGTTTTTT,CASRGRGNEKLFF
12,TRBV14,once,TRBJ1-1,NA,TGTGCCAGCAGCCACACTTACACTGAAGCTTTCTTT,CASSHTYTEAFF
14,TRBV18,few,TRBJ1-1,NA,TGTGCCAGCTCACCACCGGCTTTGAACACTGAAGCTTTCTTT,CASSPPALNTEAFF
13,TRBV29-1,once,TRBJ2-7,TRBD1,TGCAGCGGTAGAGGGACAGGCCTTGGGGAGCAGTACTTC,CSGRGTGLGEQYF